These 13 T cell receptor beta chains originate from one sample sequenced in a study of T cell repertoires in cytomegalovirus infection. TCRdb analysed the reads with MiXCR anew, one entry per CDR3 protein. The table records nearly 450,000 distinct CDR3 sequences, around 32% of them present only once. Sequences were obtained from PBMCs. The receptor set was obtained from a human donor in good health (CMV status not recorded). Some clones in this sample may be carry-over from other donors' samples.

This clonotype appeared a few times. The rearrangement links TRBV7-6 to TRBJ2-3, with D maybe TRBD2 (5 bases). V lost 1 base and J 4 bases, leaving 9 bases between the germline ends. The CDR3 length is 14 residues. Germline lookup yields CDR1 SGHVS and CDR2 FNYEAQ. The CDR3, as DNA: TGTGCCAGCAGCTTAGGAGGGTGGGCAGATACGCAGTATTTT. Amino acid sequence: CASSLGGWADTQYF.

The gene calls are TRBV4-1 and TRBJ2-1; the D call may be TRBD1 or TRBD2 (7 bases each). V lost 3 bases and J 5 bases, leaving 23 bases between the germline ends. The CDR3 totals 18 residues. Germline V CDR1 and CDR2: MGHRA, YSYEKL. CDR3 region: CASSHALGSRGGDNEQFF. CDR3 sequence (DNA): TGCGCCAGCAGCCATGCCTTGGGCTCCAGGGGGGGAGACAATGAGCAGTTCTTC.

Worth noting for this clonotype: At one of its ends the junction is not consistent with the germline gene, which may arise from a read error. The CDR3 sequence: CASVTAGTEASF. The CDR3 DNA reads as TGTGCCAGCGTAACCGCCGGGACAGAAGCTTCCTTT. The chain has TRBV2 and TRBJ1-1; TRBD1 agrees at 7 bases. CDR1 and CDR2 (germline): SNHLY, FYNNEI. This CDR3 has 12 residues.

This clonotype appeared a few times. This chain's CDR3 is CSALDRVQSNQPQHF. The DNA for the CDR3 is TGCAGTGCCCTGGACAGGGTTCAAAGCAATCAGCCCCAGCATTTT. The chain joins TRBV20-1 to TRBJ1-5; 8 nucleotides agree with TRBD1. CDR1 is DFQATT and CDR2 is SNEGSKA in the germline V gene (reference sequence). J was trimmed by 1 base and V by 6 bases; bases with no gene match: 8. The CDR3 is made up of 15 amino acids.

In regard to this clonotype: One end of the junction varies from germline; a read error may be responsible. The chain combines TRBV7-8 with TRBJ1-5; D is perhaps TRBD1 (5 bases). The length of the CDR3 is 15 residues. CDR1 SGHVS and CDR2 FQNEAQ come from the germline V gene. CDR3 coding DNA: TGTTCCAGCAGCTTGGGACCCCCCGGCAATCAGCCCAAGCATTTT. Residues: CSSSLGPPGNQPKHF. The full variable domain, completed using reference TRBV7-8 and TRBJ1-5, is GAGVSQSPRYKVAKRGQDVALRCDPISGHVSLFWYQQALGQGPEFLTYFQNEAQLDKSGLPSDRFFAERPEGSVSTLKIQRTQQEDSAVYLCSSSLGPPGNQPKHFGDGTRLSIL.

Of note for this clonotype: A much larger clone differs from this one at a single base, so this may be a read error. V usage is TRBV12-3 or TRBV12-4 and J usage is TRBJ2-2; tentative D call: TRBD1 (7 bases). The CDR3 is made up of 17 amino acids. The DNA of the CDR3 is TGTGCCAGCAACTGGCGCGGAGGGGGCGATAACACCAGGGAGCTGTTTTTT. Translating it yields CASNWRGGGDNTRELFF.

This clonotype was recorded a few times. The V gene is TRBV11-2, the J gene TRBJ2-2; D is unclear. Trimming removed 1 base at V and 1 base at J, with 7 bases between. Germline V CDR1 and CDR2: SGHAT, FQNNGV. The CDR3 sequence is 15 residues long. Here the CDR3 reads CASSLVPLNTGELFF. The CDR3 DNA is TGTGCCAGCAGCTTAGTTCCACTGAACACCGGGGAGCTGTTTTTT.

In its sample, this clonotype was seen once. A read error is likely, as this CDR3 ends without the conserved phenylalanine or tryptophan. The chain joins TRBV7-1 to TRBJ1-1; D gene ambiguous. TRBV7-1 is assigned to the ORF class and has an uncertain function. The CDR3 totals 15 residues. CDR3 in amino acids: CASSHAGAANTEAFL. The CDR3 DNA follows: TGTGCCAGCAGTCACGCAGGTGCAGCGAACACGGAAGCTTTCTTG.

J is TRBJ2-1 and V is TRBV5-1, with D perhaps matching TRBD1 or TRBD2 (5 bases each). The germline V gene has CDR1 SGHRS and CDR2 YFSETQ. The CDR3 consists of 12 residues. With 0 bases removed from V and 9 bases from J, the gap between germline ends came to 7 bases. DNA of the CDR3: TGCGCCAGCAGCTTGGATGGGACTGAGCAGTTCTTC. Its protein product is CASSLDGTEQFF.

Concerning this clonotype: This could be a read error, since a much larger clone is one nucleotide away. Here the CDR3 omits its conserved ending phenylalanine or tryptophan, so a read error is the likely source. V gene TRBV7-2 combines with J gene TRBJ2-5; possibly TRBD2 for D (6 bases). The CDR3 is 12 residues long. Germline V gene lookup returns CDR1 SGHTA and CDR2 FQGNSA. The V and J ends lost 6 bases and 5 bases respectively, with 10 bases between them. CDR3 sequence reads: CASSSSVETQYL. Written as DNA, the CDR3 is TGTGCCAGCAGTTCTAGCGTTGAGACCCAGTACTTA.

A word on this clonotype: Its ends do not fully match the called genes, so a read error is possible. The genes are TRBV7-7 and TRBJ1-3, with a possible D match to TRBD1 (5 bases). The CDR3 is 15 residues long. Germline CDR1 SSHAT, CDR2 FNYEAQ (reference sequence). CDR3 amino acids: CASSLGVSSSDTIYF. The CDR3 DNA follows: TGTGCTAGCAGCTTGGGGGTCTCTAGTTCGGACACCATATATTTT.

This clonotype was seen at least ten times. V usage is TRBV7-2 and J usage is TRBJ2-2; TRBD2 matches at 10 bases. CDR1 is SGHTA and CDR2 is FQGNSA in the germline V gene. This CDR3 comprises 17 residues. The J segment lost 7 bases and the V segment lost 8 bases, leaving 16 bases of the junction unmatched. The CDR3 here is CASGVTSGGVQGGELFF. The CDR3 DNA reads TGTGCCAGCGGGGTGACCAGCGGGGGGGTCCAAGGCGGGGAGCTGTTTTTT.

The rearrangement links TRBV25-1 to TRBJ1-2, with D tentatively TRBD1 (5 bases). This CDR3 contains 13 residues. Looked up from germline, CDR1 is MGHDK and CDR2 is SYGVNS. V was shortened by 4 bases and J by 8 bases, with 14 bases between the two germline ends. CDR3 region: CASSGRMGEGYTF. CDR3 in DNA: TGTGCCAGCAGTGGTCGGATGGGGGAGGGCTACACCTTC.